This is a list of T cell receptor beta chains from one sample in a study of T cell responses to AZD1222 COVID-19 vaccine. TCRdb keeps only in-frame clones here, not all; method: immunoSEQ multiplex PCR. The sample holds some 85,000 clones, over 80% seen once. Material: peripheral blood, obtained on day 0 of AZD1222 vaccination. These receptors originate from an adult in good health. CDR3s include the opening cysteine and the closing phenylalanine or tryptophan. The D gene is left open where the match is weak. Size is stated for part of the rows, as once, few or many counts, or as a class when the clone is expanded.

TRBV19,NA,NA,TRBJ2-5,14,CASSDRRRIETQYF,TGTGCCAGTAGTGACAGGAGAAGAATAGAGACCCAGTACTTC
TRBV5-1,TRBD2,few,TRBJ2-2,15,CASSRPGGDTGELFF,TGCGCCAGCAGTAGACCGGGAGGCGACACCGGGGAGCTGTTTTTT
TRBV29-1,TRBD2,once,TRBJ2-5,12,CSVRAGGETQYF,TGCAGCGTTCGAGCGGGAGGAGAGACCCAGTACTTC
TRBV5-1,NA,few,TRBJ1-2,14,CASSQSTGEYGYTF,TGCGCCAGCAGCCAAAGCACAGGAGAATATGGCTACACCTTC
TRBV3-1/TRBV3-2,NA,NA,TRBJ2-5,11,CASSLSETQYF,TGTGCCAGCAGCCTGTCAGAGACCCAGTACTTC
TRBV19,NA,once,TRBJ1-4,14,CASSIQQGREKLFF,TGTGCCAGTAGTATACAACAGGGAAGGGAAAAACTGTTTTTT
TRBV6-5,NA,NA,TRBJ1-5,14,CASLEGVSNQPQHF,TGTGCCAGCCTAGAGGGAGTAAGCAATCAGCCCCAGCATTTT
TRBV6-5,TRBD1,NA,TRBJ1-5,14,CASETGLGNQPQHF,TGTGCCAGCGAGACAGGGCTGGGCAATCAGCCCCAGCATTTT
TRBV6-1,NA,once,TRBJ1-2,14,CASSPARDLLGYTF,TGTGCCAGCAGTCCAGCACGGGACCTCCTCGGCTACACCTTC
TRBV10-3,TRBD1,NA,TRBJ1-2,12,CAISSGTESCTF,TGTGCCATCAGTTCCGGGACAGAGAGTTGCACCTTC
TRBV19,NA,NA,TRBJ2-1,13,CAIKNRVGDEQFF,TGTGCCATTAAAAACAGGGTCGGGGATGAGCAGTTCTTC
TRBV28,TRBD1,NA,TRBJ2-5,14,CASILGGGVETQYF,TGTGCCAGCATTCTAGGGGGCGGTGTAGAGACCCAGTACTTC
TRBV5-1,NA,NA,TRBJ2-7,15,CASSLARGLSHEQYF,TGCGCCAGCAGCTTGGCGCGGGGTCTCAGCCACGAGCAGTACTTC
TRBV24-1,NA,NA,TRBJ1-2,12,CATSQGNSGYTF,TGTGCCACCAGTCAGGGGAATAGCGGCTACACCTTC
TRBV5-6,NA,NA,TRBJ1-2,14,CASSLSGTRFGYTF,TGTGCCAGCAGCTTATCGGGAACACGTTTTGGCTACACCTTC
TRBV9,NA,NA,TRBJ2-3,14,CASSRGGHTDTQYF,TGTGCCAGCAGCCGCGGGGGCCACACAGATACGCAGTATTTT
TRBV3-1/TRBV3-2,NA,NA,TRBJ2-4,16,CASSQDWAVAKNIQYF,TGTGCCAGCAGCCAAGATTGGGCGGTAGCCAAAAACATTCAGTACTTC
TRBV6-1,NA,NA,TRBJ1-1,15,CASSDSGLLNTEAFF,TGTGCCAGCAGTGATTCCGGACTGCTGAACACTGAAGCTTTCTTT
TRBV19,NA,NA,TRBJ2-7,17,CASSTRRVGSDTGEQYF,TGTGCCAGTAGTACTCGGCGGGTAGGTTCCGATACAGGCGAGCAGTACTTC
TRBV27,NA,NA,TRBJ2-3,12,CASRDLTDTQYF,TGTGCCAGCAGGGACCTCACAGATACGCAGTATTTT
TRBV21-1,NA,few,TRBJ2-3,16,CASSKTDRETVYTQYF,TGTGCCAGCAGCAAAACGGACCGAGAGACGGTGTATACGCAGTATTTT
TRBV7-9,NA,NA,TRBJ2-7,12,CASSLKTYEQYF,TGTGCCAGCAGCTTGAAGACCTACGAGCAGTACTTC
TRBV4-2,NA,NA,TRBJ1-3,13,CASSHTPGNTIYF,TGTGCCAGCAGCCATACACCAGGCAACACCATATATTTT
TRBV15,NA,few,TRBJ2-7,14,CATSRPGTVREQYF,TGTGCCACCAGCAGACCTGGGACCGTGCGCGAGCAGTACTTC
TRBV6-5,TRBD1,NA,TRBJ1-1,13,CASRQGAVTEAFF,TGTGCCAGCAGACAGGGGGCGGTCACTGAAGCTTTCTTT
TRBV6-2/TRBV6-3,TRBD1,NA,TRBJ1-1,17,CASSFEETGGDNNEAFF,TGTGCCAGCAGTTTTGAAGAGACAGGGGGCGATAATAATGAAGCTTTCTTT
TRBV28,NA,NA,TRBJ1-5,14,CASSLGGKNQPQHF,TGTGCCAGCAGTTTAGGGGGGAAAAATCAGCCCCAGCATTTT
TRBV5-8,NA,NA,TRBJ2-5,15,CASSQRQAIGETQYF,TGTGCCAGCAGCCAAAGACAGGCAATTGGAGAGACCCAGTACTTC
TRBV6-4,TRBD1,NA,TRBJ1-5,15,CASSQGAGSNQPQHF,TGTGCCAGCAGCCAGGGGGCCGGGAGCAATCAGCCCCAGCATTTT
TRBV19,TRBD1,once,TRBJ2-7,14,CASSLETGTYEQYF,TGTGCCAGTAGTCTAGAGACAGGGACATACGAGCAGTACTTC
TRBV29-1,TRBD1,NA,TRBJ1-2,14,CSVLSDGDSYGYTF,TGCAGCGTTCTCTCTGATGGGGACAGCTATGGCTACACCTTC
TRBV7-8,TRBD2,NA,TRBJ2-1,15,CASSPRREGNNEQFF,TGTGCCAGCAGCCCTCGGCGGGAGGGAAACAATGAGCAGTTCTTC
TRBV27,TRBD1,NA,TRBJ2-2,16,CASRRTGAMNTGELFF,TGTGCCAGCAGACGGACAGGGGCCATGAACACCGGGGAGCTGTTTTTT
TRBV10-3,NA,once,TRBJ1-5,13,CAIAGNSNQPQHF,TGTGCCATTGCAGGGAATAGCAATCAGCCCCAGCATTTT
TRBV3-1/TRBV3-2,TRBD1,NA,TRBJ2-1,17,CASSPPPGQGAHNEQFF,TGTGCCAGCAGCCCTCCCCCGGGACAGGGGGCCCACAATGAGCAGTTCTTC
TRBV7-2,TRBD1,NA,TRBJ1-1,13,CASSATGGTEAFF,TGTGCCAGCAGCGCTACAGGGGGCACTGAAGCTTTCTTT
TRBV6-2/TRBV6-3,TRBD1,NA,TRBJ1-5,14,CASSTGTANQPQHF,TGTGCCAGCAGTACAGGGACAGCCAATCAGCCCCAGCATTTT
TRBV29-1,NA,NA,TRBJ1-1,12,CSLTGPNTEAFF,TGCAGCCTTACAGGCCCGAACACTGAAGCTTTCTTT
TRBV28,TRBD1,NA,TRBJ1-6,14,CASTSGQVNSPLHF,TGTGCCAGCACCTCGGGACAGGTTAATTCACCCCTCCACTTT
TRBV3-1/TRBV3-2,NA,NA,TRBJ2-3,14,CASSQVRYTDTQYF,TGTGCCAGCAGCCAAGTCCGATACACAGATACGCAGTATTTT
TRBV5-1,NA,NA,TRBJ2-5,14,CASSFQGGGETQYF,TGCGCCAGCAGCTTTCAGGGTGGCGGGGAGACCCAGTACTTC
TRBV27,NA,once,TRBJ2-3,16,CASSIAWGRNTDTQYF,TGTGCCAGCAGTATAGCTTGGGGGCGTAACACAGATACGCAGTATTTT
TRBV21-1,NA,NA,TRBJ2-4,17,CASSKGRDRGSKNIQYF,TGTGCCAGCAGCAAAGGCCGGGACAGGGGATCCAAAAACATTCAGTACTTC
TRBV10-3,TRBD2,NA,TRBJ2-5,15,CAISAASGRDGTQYF,TGTGCCATCAGTGCCGCTAGCGGGAGGGACGGGACCCAGTACTTC
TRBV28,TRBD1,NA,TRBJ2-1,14,CASSPTGGVNEQFF,TGTGCCAGCAGTCCTACAGGGGGTGTCAATGAGCAGTTCTTC
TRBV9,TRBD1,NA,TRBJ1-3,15,CASSVGQGSGNTIYF,TGTGCCAGCAGCGTAGGACAGGGATCTGGAAACACCATATATTTT
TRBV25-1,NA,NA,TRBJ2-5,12,CASSQQRETQYF,TGTGCCAGCAGTCAGCAGCGAGAGACCCAGTACTTC
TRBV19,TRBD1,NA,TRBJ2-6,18,CASSISGTGYSGANVLTF,TGTGCCAGTAGTATATCCGGGACAGGCTACTCTGGGGCCAACGTCCTGACTTTC
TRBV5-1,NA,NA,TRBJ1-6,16,CASSLVGRAYNSPLHF,TGCGCCAGCAGCTTGGTCGGCAGGGCGTATAATTCACCCCTCCACTTT
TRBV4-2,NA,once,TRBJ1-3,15,CASSQGRLSGNTIYF,TGTGCCAGCAGCCAAGGAAGACTCTCTGGAAACACCATATATTTT
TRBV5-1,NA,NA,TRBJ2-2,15,CASSFWRDGTGELFF,TGCGCCAGCAGCTTCTGGCGGGATGGCACCGGGGAGCTGTTTTTT
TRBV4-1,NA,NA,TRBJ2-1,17,CASSPLRGQRTYNEQFF,TGCGCCAGCAGCCCGCTTAGGGGCCAACGTACCTACAATGAGCAGTTCTTC
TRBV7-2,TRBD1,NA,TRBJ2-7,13,CASSGQGAREQYF,TGTGCCAGCAGCGGACAGGGGGCTCGGGAGCAGTACTTC
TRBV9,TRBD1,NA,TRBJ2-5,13,CASSRQGFETQYF,TGTGCCAGCAGCCGACAGGGATTTGAGACCCAGTACTTC